A selection of T cell receptor beta chains follows, all from one sample in a study of cytotoxic CD8 clonotypes in ibrutinib-treated CLL. Some clones are missing from TCRdb's copy, which holds only in-frame ones; the method was immunoSEQ multiplex PCR. The table lists about 120,000 clones, 58% of them singletons. Sequenced material: PBMCs, taken after 24 months of ibrutinib treatment. These receptors were collected from a human donor with chronic lymphocytic leukemia. Each CDR3 is given with its conserved first and last residue. Each record gives: V gene, J gene, clone size, D gene, CDR3 DNA, CDR3 protein. A D gene is named only where the DNA matches it firmly. Some rows have no size entry. The others give once, few or many, or a class for an expanded clone.

TRBV6-1	TRBJ2-7	-	-	TGTGCCAGCAGCGGTTTGACAGCCTTGTCCTACGAGCAGTACTTC	CASSGLTALSYEQYF
TRBV6-1	TRBJ1-1	few	-	TGTGCCAGCAAGACGGGGCACTTCACTGAAGCTTTCTTT	CASKTGHFTEAFF
TRBV30	TRBJ1-6	-	-	TGTGCCTGGAGCCTCTCGATTCGCGAAAATAATTCACCCCTCCACTTT	CAWSLSIRENNSPLHF
TRBV25-1	TRBJ1-1	few	-	TGTGCCAGTGCCACGGCGGGGACCACTAACACTGAAGCTTTCTTT	CASATAGTTNTEAFF
TRBV7-8	TRBJ1-3	few	-	TGTGCCAGCAGCCCCAGAACGGGGAGCTCTGGAAACACCATATATTTT	CASSPRTGSSGNTIYF
TRBV11-2	TRBJ2-7	-	-	TGTGCCAGCAGCCCCGGTCGGGCGGTTACGTACGAGCAGTACTTC	CASSPGRAVTYEQYF
TRBV30	TRBJ1-2	-	-	TGTGCCTGGACCCATTGGGGTTCCAACTATGGCTACACCTTC	CAWTHWGSNYGYTF
TRBV5-5	TRBJ2-7	few	TRBD1	TGTGCCAGCACTCTAGGAGGGACAGGGATCTACGAGCAGTACTTC	CASTLGGTGIYEQYF
TRBV7-2	TRBJ1-1	few	TRBD1	TGTGCCAGCAGTCCGGCAGGGGGCGGGGAAGCTTTCTTT	CASSPAGGGEAFF
TRBV27	TRBJ1-1	once	-	TGTGCCAGCAGTTCCGGGTATGCAGCTTTCTTT	CASSSGYAAFF
TRBV11-3	TRBJ2-1	-	-	TGTGCCAGCAGCTTCAGTGGGAATGAGCAGTTCTTC	CASSFSGNEQFF
TRBV5-6	TRBJ1-1	-	-	TGTGCCAGCAGCTTCGCGGGGGGAGGGACTGAAGCTTTCTTT	CASSFAGGGTEAFF
TRBV9	TRBJ1-3	-	TRBD1	TGTGCCAGCAGCGTGGGAAGCGGACAGGGACCTGGAAACACCATATATTTT	CASSVGSGQGPGNTIYF
TRBV30	TRBJ1-1	few	-	TGTGCCTGGAGGGGACCCCCGGACACTGAAGCTTTCTTT	CAWRGPPDTEAFF
TRBV9	TRBJ1-2	-	-	TGTGCCAGCAGCCCAGAGGGCAGGGCCAGCTATGGCTACACCTTC	CASSPEGRASYGYTF
TRBV7-2	TRBJ2-6	-	-	TGTGCCAGCAGCTTAAGGGGGGCTGGGGCCAACGTCCTGACTTTC	CASSLRGAGANVLTF
TRBV18	TRBJ1-3	-	-	TGTGCCAGCTCACACCCGGACGGAACTGGAAACACCATATATTTT	CASSHPDGTGNTIYF
TRBV6-1	TRBJ1-3	-	-	TGTGCCAGCAGTGAAGAAGTCCCGGGGGCGGCTGAGGGAAACACCATATATTTT	CASSEEVPGAAEGNTIYF
TRBV5-1	TRBJ2-7	-	-	TGCGCCAGCAGCTCCGACAGTTATAAAACTAGGCAGTACTTC	CASSSDSYKTRQYF
TRBV11-3	TRBJ1-1	-	-	TGTGCCAGCAGCCGGGGGACTGAAGCTTTCTTT	CASSRGTEAFF
TRBV7-3	TRBJ1-6	few	TRBD1	TGTGCCAGCAGCCGAGGGACAGCTAATTCACCCCTCCACTTT	CASSRGTANSPLHF
TRBV5-5	TRBJ2-1	-	TRBD2	TGTGCCAGCAGTGCGGGACTACTCTACAATGAGCAGTTCTTC	CASSAGLLYNEQFF
TRBV6-1	TRBJ1-5	once	TRBD1	TGTGCCAGCAGTGATATACAGGGGGGCCAGCCCCAGCATTTT	CASSDIQGGQPQHF
TRBV13	TRBJ2-3	few	-	TGTGCCAGCAGCTTAGGCAGTGATACGCAGTATTTT	CASSLGSDTQYF
TRBV18	TRBJ1-2	few	-	TGTGCCAGCTCACCGTCCCACTATGGCTACACCTTC	CASSPSHYGYTF
TRBV29-1	TRBJ1-5	-	-	TGCAGCGTTGGTCCCTACCCCCCTGGCAACCAGCCCCAGCATTTT	CSVGPYPPGNQPQHF
TRBV29-1	TRBJ1-2	-	TRBD1	TGCAGCGTTAATACAGGGGAAGGGTCTTTGGGCTACACCTTC	CSVNTGEGSLGYTF
TRBV5-1	TRBJ2-3	-	-	TGCGCCAGCAGCTTGGAGGTTCACCGCACAGATACGCAGTATTTT	CASSLEVHRTDTQYF
TRBV7-8	TRBJ2-5	-	-	TGTGCCAGCAACCAAGGTGGCAGGCAAGAGACCCAGTACTTC	CASNQGGRQETQYF
TRBV5-4	TRBJ2-1	-	-	TGTGCCAGCAGCTTGGACGAGGCTAGCTATGAGCAGTTCTTC	CASSLDEASYEQFF
TRBV10-1	TRBJ2-3	-	-	TGCGCCAGCAGTGAAGAAGGGGGGACGACAGATACGCAGTATTTT	CASSEEGGTTDTQYF
TRBV29-1	TRBJ1-2	-	-	TGCAGCGCCAGGGGCGGGGGCTACACCTTC	CSARGGGYTF
TRBV30	TRBJ2-2	-	TRBD1	TGTGCCTGGGAGTGGGGGACAGGGGATTTTCGGGACACCGGGGAGCTGTTTTTT	CAWEWGTGDFRDTGELFF
TRBV15	TRBJ2-7	few	TRBD1	TGTGCCACCAGCAGGCTACAGGGGTACGAGCAGTACTTC	CATSRLQGYEQYF
TRBV18	TRBJ2-7	few	-	TGTGCCAGCTCACCACCGTCGACGACCTACGAGCAGTACTTC	CASSPPSTTYEQYF
TRBV9	TRBJ2-1	few	-	TGTGCCAGCAGCTGGACAGCCAAGGGCGAAAATGAGCAGTTCTTC	CASSWTAKGENEQFF
TRBV27	TRBJ2-7	-	TRBD1	TGTGCCAGCAGTTTAGGACAGGGGCAATACGAGCAGTACTTC	CASSLGQGQYEQYF
TRBV2	TRBJ1-5	once	-	TGTGCCAGCACTCTCATTTCCCTGGGTAATCAGCCCCAGCATTTT	CASTLISLGNQPQHF
TRBV5-4	TRBJ2-6	-	-	TGTGCCAGCAGCTCGGCGAGATCTGGGGCCAACGTCCTGACTTTC	CASSSARSGANVLTF
TRBV7-2	TRBJ1-2	-	-	TGTGCCAGCAGCTTGGACTATACGGGAGCGGGAGGCTACACCTTC	CASSLDYTGAGGYTF
TRBV5-6	TRBJ1-4	once	-	TGTGCCAGCAGCGCCAGGGGTCTAGCAACTAATGAAAAACTGTTTTTT	CASSARGLATNEKLFF
TRBV2	TRBJ2-1	-	-	TGTGCCAGCAGTGGGCAGTCGGTTCGGGGGGAGCAGTTCTTC	CASSGQSVRGEQFF